This T cell receptor (beta chain) was identified in a study of blood T cell repertoires in COVID-19. Overall study: Samples of COVID-19 (acute and convalescent) were obtained from the United States, Italy and Spain.

Cohort 3 donors counted as recovered after two negative PCRs, clearance, or resolved symptoms. TCRdb's copy holds only in-frame clones and misses some; the assay was immunoSEQ multiplex PCR. Of approximately 300,000 clones in the sample, more than 85% were seen once. The germline CDR1 and CDR2 sequences are SNHLY and FYNNEI. The ends lost 6 bases at V and 3 bases at J; junction bases unmatched: 5. The CDR3 is 14 amino acids. The rearrangement uses TRBV2 and TRBJ1-2; 9 nucleotides align to TRBD1. Input material: PBMCs or T cells enriched from blood (not recorded which). This TCR came from a young woman who had recovered from COVID-19. The CDR3 here is CASRVTGGYYGYTF. Written as DNA, the CDR3 is TGTGCCAGCAGAGTGACAGGGGGGTACTATGGCTACACCTTC.